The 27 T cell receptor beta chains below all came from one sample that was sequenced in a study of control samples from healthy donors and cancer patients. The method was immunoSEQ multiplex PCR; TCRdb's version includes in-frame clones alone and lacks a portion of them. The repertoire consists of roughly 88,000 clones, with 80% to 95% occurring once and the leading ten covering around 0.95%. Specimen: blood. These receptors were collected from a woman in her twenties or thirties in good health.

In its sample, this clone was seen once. In nucleotides, the CDR3 is TGTGCCAGCAGCCCGTGGACAGGGATCGACCGGGAGCTGTTTTTT. Translating it yields CASSPWTGIDRELFF. The chain couples TRBV14 to TRBJ2-2, with 8 positions matching TRBD1. The CDR3 is 15 amino acids. CDR1 SGHDN and CDR2 FVKESK come from the germline V gene. V lost 4 bases to trimming and J lost 9 bases; unmatched junction nucleotides: 10.

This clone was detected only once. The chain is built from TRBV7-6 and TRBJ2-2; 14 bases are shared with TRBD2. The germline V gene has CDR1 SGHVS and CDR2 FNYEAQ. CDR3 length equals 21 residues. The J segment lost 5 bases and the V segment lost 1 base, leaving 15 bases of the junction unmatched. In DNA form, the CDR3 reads TGTGCCAGCAGCTTAGTGAGGTCGACTAGCGGGAGGGCCGTAGGAACCGGGGAGCTGTTTTTT. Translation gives CASSLVRSTSGRAVGTGELFF.

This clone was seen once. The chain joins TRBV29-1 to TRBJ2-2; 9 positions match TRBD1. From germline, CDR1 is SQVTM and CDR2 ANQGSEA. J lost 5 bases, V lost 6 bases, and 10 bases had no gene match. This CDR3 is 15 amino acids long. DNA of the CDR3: TGCAGCGTGGACAGGGGTTCGCGGGGGACCGGGGAGCTGTTTTTT. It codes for CSVDRGSRGTGELFF.

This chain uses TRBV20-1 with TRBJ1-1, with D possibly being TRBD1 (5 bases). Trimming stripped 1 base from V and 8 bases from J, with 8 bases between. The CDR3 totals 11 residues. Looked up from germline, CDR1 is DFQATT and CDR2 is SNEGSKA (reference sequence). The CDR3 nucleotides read TGCAGTGCTAGAGTGGGGCGGGAAGCTTTCTTT. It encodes CSARVGREAFF.

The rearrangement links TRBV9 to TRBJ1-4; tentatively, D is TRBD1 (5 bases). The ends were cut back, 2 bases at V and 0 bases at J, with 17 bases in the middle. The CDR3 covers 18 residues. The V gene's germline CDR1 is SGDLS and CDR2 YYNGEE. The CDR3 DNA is TGTGCCAGCAGCGTGAATTTAAGACAGCCCACAACTAATGAAAAACTGTTTTTT. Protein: CASSVNLRQPTTNEKLFF.

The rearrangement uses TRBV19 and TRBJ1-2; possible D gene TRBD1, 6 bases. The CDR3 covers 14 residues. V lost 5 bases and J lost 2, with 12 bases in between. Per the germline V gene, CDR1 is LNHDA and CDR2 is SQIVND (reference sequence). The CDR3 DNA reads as TGTGCCAGTAGTCCGGGGGACACCAACTATGGCTACACCTTC. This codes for CASSPGDTNYGYTF.

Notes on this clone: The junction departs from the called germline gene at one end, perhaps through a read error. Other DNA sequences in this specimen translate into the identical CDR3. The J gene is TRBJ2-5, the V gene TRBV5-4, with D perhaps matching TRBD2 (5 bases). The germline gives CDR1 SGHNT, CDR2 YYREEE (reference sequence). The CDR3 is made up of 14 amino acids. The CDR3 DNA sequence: TGTGCCAGCAGCCCAGGAGGCCTCCAAGAAACCCAGTACTTC. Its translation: CASSPGGLQETQYF.

The CDR3 loop is CASSGGAGEGYTF. As DNA, the CDR3 is TGTGCCAGCAGTGGCGGGGCAGGGGAAGGCTACACCTTC. This chain uses TRBV7-3 with TRBJ1-2, with D perhaps matching TRBD1 (6 bases). This CDR3 has 13 residues. Deletions cut 6 bases from V and 8 bases from J, with 16 bases between. Per germline, CDR1 SGHTA and CDR2 FQGTGA.

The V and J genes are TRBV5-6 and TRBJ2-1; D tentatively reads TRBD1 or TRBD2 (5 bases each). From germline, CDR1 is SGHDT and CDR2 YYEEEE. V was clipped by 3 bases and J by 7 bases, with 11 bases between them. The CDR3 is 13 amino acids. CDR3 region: CASSWGTENEQFF. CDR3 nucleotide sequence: TGTGCCAGCAGCTGGGGGACGGAGAATGAGCAGTTCTTC.

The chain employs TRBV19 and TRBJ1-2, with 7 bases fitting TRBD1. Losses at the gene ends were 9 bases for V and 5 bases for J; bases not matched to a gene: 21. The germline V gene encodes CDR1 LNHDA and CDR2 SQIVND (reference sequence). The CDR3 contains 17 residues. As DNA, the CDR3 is TGTGCCAGCTTGAGGGACCCGACAGGGCTCGCCGTTTATGGCTACACCTTC. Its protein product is CASLRDPTGLAVYGYTF.

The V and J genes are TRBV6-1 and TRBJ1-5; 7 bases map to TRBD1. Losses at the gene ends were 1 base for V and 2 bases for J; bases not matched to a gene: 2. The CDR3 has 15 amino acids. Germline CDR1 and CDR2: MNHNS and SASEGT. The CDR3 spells CASSEEQGRNQPQHF. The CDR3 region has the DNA TGTGCCAGCAGTGAAGAACAGGGGCGCAATCAGCCCCAGCATTTT.

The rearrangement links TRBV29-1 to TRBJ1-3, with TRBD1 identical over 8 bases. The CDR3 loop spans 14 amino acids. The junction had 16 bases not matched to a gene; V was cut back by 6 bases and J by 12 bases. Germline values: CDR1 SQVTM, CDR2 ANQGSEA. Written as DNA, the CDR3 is TGCAGCGTGGGATCTCCGGGACAGGCTTGTGACATATATTTT. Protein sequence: CSVGSPGQACDIYF.

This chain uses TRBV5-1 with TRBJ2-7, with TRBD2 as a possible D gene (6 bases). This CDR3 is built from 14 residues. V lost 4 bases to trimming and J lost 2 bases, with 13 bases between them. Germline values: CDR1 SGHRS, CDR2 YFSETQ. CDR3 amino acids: CASSRRLETYEQYF. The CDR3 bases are TGCGCCAGCAGCCGAAGACTAGAGACCTACGAGCAGTACTTC.

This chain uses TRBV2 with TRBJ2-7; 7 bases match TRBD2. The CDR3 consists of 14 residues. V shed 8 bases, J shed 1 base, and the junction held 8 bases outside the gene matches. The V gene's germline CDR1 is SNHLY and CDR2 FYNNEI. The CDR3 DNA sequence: TGTGCCAGCGTCGAGACTAGCCTATCCTACGAGCAGTACTTC. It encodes CASVETSLSYEQYF.

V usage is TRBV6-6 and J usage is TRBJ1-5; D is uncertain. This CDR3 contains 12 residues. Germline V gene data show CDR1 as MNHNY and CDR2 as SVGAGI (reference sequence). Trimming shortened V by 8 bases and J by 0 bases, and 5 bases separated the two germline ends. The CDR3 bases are TGTGCCAGCGCCGGTAGCAATCAGCCCCAGCATTTT. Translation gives CASAGSNQPQHF.

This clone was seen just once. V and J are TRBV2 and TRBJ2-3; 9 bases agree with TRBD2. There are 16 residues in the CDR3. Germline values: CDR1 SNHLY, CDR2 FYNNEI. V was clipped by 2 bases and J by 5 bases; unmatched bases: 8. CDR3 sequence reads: CASSELIAGAKDTQYF. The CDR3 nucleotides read TGTGCCAGCAGTGAACTTATAGCGGGAGCAAAAGATACGCAGTATTTT.

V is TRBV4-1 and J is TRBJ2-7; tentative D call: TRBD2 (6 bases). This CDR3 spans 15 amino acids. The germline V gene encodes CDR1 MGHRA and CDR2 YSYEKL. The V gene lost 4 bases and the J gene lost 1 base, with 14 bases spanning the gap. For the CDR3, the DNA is TGCGCCAGCAGCCGTGGGGGGTTGGGGTCCTACGAGCAGTACTTC. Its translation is CASSRGGLGSYEQYF.

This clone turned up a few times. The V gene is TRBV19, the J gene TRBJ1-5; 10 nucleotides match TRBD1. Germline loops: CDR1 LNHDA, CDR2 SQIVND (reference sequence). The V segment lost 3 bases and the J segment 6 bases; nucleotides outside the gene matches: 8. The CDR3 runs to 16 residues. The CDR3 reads CASSIGGGQGSQPQHF. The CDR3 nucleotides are TGTGCCAGTAGTATCGGAGGGGGACAGGGGAGTCAGCCCCAGCATTTT.

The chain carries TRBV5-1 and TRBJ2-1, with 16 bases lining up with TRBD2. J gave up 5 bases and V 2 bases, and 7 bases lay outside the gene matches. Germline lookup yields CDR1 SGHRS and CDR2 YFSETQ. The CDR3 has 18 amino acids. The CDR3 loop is CASSFKGTSGGANNEQFF. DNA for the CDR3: TGCGCCAGCAGCTTTAAGGGGACTAGCGGGGGGGCAAACAATGAGCAGTTCTTC.

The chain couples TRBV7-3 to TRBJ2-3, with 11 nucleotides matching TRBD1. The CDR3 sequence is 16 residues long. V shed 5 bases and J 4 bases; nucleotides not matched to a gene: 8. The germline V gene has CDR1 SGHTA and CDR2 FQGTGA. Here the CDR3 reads CASSARWTGGADTQYF. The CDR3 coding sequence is TGTGCCAGCAGCGCCCGCTGGACAGGGGGCGCAGATACGCAGTATTTT.

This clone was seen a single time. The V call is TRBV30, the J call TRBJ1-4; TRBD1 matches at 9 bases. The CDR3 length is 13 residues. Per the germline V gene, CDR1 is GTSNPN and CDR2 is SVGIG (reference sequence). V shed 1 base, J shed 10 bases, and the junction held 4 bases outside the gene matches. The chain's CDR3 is CAWSGTGEGKLFF. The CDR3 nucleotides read TGTGCCTGGAGTGGGACAGGGGAAGGAAAACTGTTTTTT. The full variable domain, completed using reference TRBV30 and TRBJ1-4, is SQTIHQWPATLVQPVGSPLSLECTVEGTSNPNLYWYRQAAGRGLQLLFYSVGIGQISSEVPQNLSASRPQDRQFILSSKKLLLSDSGFYLCAWSGTGEGKLFFGSGTQLSVL.

DNA of the CDR3: TGCGCCAGCAGTTCGGGGCCCGAGGGATACGAGCAGTACTTC. It encodes CASSSGPEGYEQYF. The chain uses TRBV10-1 and TRBJ2-7; tentatively, D is TRBD1 or TRBD2 (5 bases each). Deletions cut 5 bases from V and 4 bases from J, with 15 bases between. There are 14 residues in the CDR3. The germline V gene encodes CDR1 WNHNN and CDR2 SYGVQD (reference sequence).

The CDR3 reads CASSLGDRAGQPQHF. The CDR3 region has the DNA TGCGCCAGCAGCTTGGGGGACAGGGCAGGACAGCCCCAGCATTTT. The rearrangement uses TRBV5-1 and TRBJ1-5, with 9 bases that match TRBD1. The ends lost 0 bases at V and 7 bases at J; junction bases unmatched: 5. This CDR3 comprises 15 residues. Germline CDR1 reads SGHRS; CDR2 reads YFSETQ.

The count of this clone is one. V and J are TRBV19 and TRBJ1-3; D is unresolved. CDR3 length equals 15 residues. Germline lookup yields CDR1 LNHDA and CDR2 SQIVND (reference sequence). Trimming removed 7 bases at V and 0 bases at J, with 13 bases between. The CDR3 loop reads CASTHRANSGNTIYF. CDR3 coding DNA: TGTGCCAGTACCCATCGGGCGAACTCTGGAAACACCATATATTTT.

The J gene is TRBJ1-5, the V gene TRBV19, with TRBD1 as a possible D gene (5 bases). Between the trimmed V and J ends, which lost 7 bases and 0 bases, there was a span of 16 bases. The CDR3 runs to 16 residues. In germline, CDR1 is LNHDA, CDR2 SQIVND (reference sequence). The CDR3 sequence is CASMTDKTYSNQPQHF. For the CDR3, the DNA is TGTGCCAGTATGACAGACAAAACTTATAGCAATCAGCCCCAGCATTTT.

CDR3 DNA sequence: TGTGCCAGCACTATAAACACTGAAGCTTTCTTT. Protein: CASTINTEAFF. V gene TRBV6-5 combines with J gene TRBJ1-1; no definite D call. The CDR3 extends over 11 amino acids. Trimming removed 7 bases at V and 2 bases at J, with 5 bases between. CDR1 and CDR2 from the germline V gene are MNHEY and SVGAGI.

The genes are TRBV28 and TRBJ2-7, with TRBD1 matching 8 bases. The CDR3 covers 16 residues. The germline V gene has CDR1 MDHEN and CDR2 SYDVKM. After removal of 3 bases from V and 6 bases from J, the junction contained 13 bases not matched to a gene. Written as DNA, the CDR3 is TGTGCCAGCAGTTTGTTCGCTGGACAGGGAAATACCGAGCAGTACTTC. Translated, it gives CASSLFAGQGNTEQYF.